This section outlines one T cell receptor (beta chain) sequence together with its context. The antigen is undetermined. All participating donors were Caucasian adults from Nashville, Tennessee. The assay was immunoSEQ multiplex PCR, and TCRdb's table has in-frame clones only and misses some. The data show 2 million to 3 million clones, approximately 90% seen once. Trimming pared 4 bases from V and 3 bases from J, leaving 3 bases between. CDR1 and CDR2 (germline): SGHTA, FQGTGA. The CDR3 covers 12 residues. These data originate in a study of shared clonotypes between healthy human individuals. Study conclusions and caveats: Researchers found naive subsets generally carried larger estimated richness than memory subsets.

The chain is built from TRBV7-3 and TRBJ2-2; unclear D gene. Material for sequencing was naive CD4+ T cells sorted from blood. Indicated subset: CD45RA+ positively selected. The receptor comes from a man younger than 35 in good health. In DNA form, the CDR3 reads TGTGCCAGCAGCTATTACACCGGGGAGCTGTTTTTT. Residues: CASSYYTGELFF.